One T cell receptor (beta chain) is described in this entry. Antigen: not known. This sample was included in a study of cytomegalovirus exposure and HLA in healthy donors. Study background: Later analysis reported that the approximately 120 validation repertoires shared the platform of the approximately 690 first-cohort repertoires.

General study points: As confirmed in vitro, a few CMV-associated chains were specific for CMV antigens.

The data were produced by immunoSEQ multiplex PCR, yet TCRdb's version contains in-frame clones alone and is incomplete. The sample lists about 120,000 clones, around nine tenths seen once, with nearly 6.5% in the top ten. V was trimmed by 1 base and J by 8 bases, leaving 17 bases between them. This CDR3 is built from 15 residues. Germline V gene data show CDR1 as LGHNT and CDR2 as FRNRAP. Specimen: PBMCs. This TCR was recovered from a woman between 18 and 30 years old in good health and CMV-seropositive. The chain uses TRBV12-5 and TRBJ1-1; D may be TRBD1 (5 bases). The CDR3 region has the DNA TGTGCTAGTGGTTTGGGGAGGGCCCAGGGTGGGGAAGCTTTCTTT. Residues: CASGLGRAQGGEAFF.